The 30 T cell receptor beta chains listed next were all sequenced from one sample in a study of blood T cell repertoires in COVID-19 (TCRdb year 2020). The method behind the library was the immunoSEQ multiplex PCR assay. TCRdb obtained this table from immuneACCESS and retained in-frame rearrangements with V and J assigned. These tables miss some clones; where compared with another copy, unresolved V genes account for less than half of the shortfall, and the remainder is unexplained. The sample table records 95,000 to 150,000 clones; 81% of these occur just once. About 15% of the sample belongs to the ten largest clones. Sequences were obtained from peripheral blood. These TCRs come from a man aged 25-45 years with COVID-19, enrolled during active disease.

The chain couples TRBV11-3 to TRBJ1-2, with a possible D match to TRBD1 (5 bases). Germline loops: CDR1 SGHNT, CDR2 YENEEA. Trimming shortened V by 7 bases and J by 0 bases, and 15 bases separated the two germline ends. The CDR3 is made up of 15 amino acids. CDR3 sequence reads: CASTPGALTNYGYTF. CDR3 sequence (DNA): TGTGCCAGCACCCCTGGGGCGCTTACTAACTATGGCTACACCTTC.

The chain is built from TRBV27 and TRBJ2-7; 7 bases are a match to TRBD1. Unmatched junction bases numbered 7, after V lost 2 bases and J lost 3 bases. The CDR3 runs to 15 residues. CDR1 is MNHEY and CDR2 is SMNVEV in the germline V gene (reference sequence). The CDR3 sequence: CASSLKPTGYYEQYF. The CDR3 bases are TGTGCCAGCAGTTTAAAGCCGACAGGGTACTACGAGCAGTACTTC.

The chain has TRBV7-3 and TRBJ2-2; the D gene is possibly TRBD2 (6 bases). V was shortened by 5 bases and J by 3 bases, with 13 bases between the two germline ends. Germline-derived CDR1 and CDR2 are SGHTA and FQGTGA. The CDR3 consists of 15 residues. CDR3 in DNA: TGTGCCAGCAGCCGGCGGACGGGGGACACCGGGGAGCTGTTTTTT. It yields the protein CASSRRTGDTGELFF.

This clone has only one observation. The chain carries TRBV21-1 and TRBJ1-5; the D call in the table, TRBD1, was not verified against the DNA. TRBV21-1 is designated a pseudogene. The CDR3 is 16 residues long. The CDR3 DNA is TGTGCCAGCACCACCGAAGAGGGACAGGGGGATCAGCCCCAGCATTTT. Translating gives CASTTEEGQGDQPQHF.

The CDR3 spells CASSPGQNTEAFF. The CDR3 DNA reads TGTGCCAGCAGCCCAGGACAGAACACTGAAGCTTTCTTT. V gene TRBV9 combines with J gene TRBJ1-1, with D possibly matching TRBD1 (5 bases). The CDR3 covers 13 residues. Trimming removed 4 bases from V and 1 base from J, with 8 bases in between. The V gene's germline CDR1 is SGDLS and CDR2 YYNGEE.

J is TRBJ1-2 and V is TRBV6-5; D unclear. There are 16 residues in the CDR3. Germline values: CDR1 MNHEY, CDR2 SVGAGI. With 2 bases removed from V and 4 bases from J, the gap between germline ends came to 17 bases. CDR3 protein: CASSYNGKSRGYGYTF. CDR3 nucleotides: TGTGCCAGCAGTTACAACGGGAAGTCGCGGGGCTATGGCTACACCTTC.

This sequence joins TRBV7-3 and TRBJ1-5; 9 bases are a match to TRBD1. V trimming: 4 bases; J trimming: 0 bases; junction bases outside the gene matches: 13. Germline loops: CDR1 SGHTA, CDR2 FQGTGA. The CDR3 covers 19 residues. CDR3 sequence (DNA): TGTGCCAGCAGCTCATCCGGGACAGGGTGGTCCTATAGCAATCAGCCCCAGCATTTT. Amino acids: CASSSSGTGWSYSNQPQHF.

The J gene is TRBJ2-4, the V gene TRBV5-1; 9 bases are a match to TRBD1. J was trimmed by 0 bases and V by 0 bases; bases with no gene match: 10. There are 19 residues in the CDR3. The germline V gene encodes CDR1 SGHRS and CDR2 YFSETQ. DNA of the CDR3: TGCGCCAGCAGCTTGGGGGACAGGGAACGCGGACTAGCCAAAAACATTCAGTACTTC. Translation gives CASSLGDRERGLAKNIQYF. Supplemented by reference TRBV5-1 and TRBJ2-4, the full variable domain reads KAGVTQTPRYLIKTRGQQVTLSCSPISGHRSVSWYQQTPGQGLQFLFEYFSETQRNKGNFPGRFSGRQFSNSRSEMNVSTLELGDSALYLCASSLGDRERGLAKNIQYFGAGTRLSVL.

The chain joins TRBV7-9 to TRBJ2-2; TRBD2 matches 8 bases. The CDR3 totals 15 residues. CDR1 is SEHNR, CDR2 FQNEAQ, per germline (reference sequence). Germline trimming cut 6 bases from V and 5 bases from J; bases unmatched to any gene: 8. In DNA, the CDR3 is TGTGCCAGCAGTTCTCGGACTAGCTTGACCGGGGAGCTGTTTTTT. As protein: CASSSRTSLTGELFF.

This rearrangement joins TRBV3-1 (or the pseudogene TRBV3-2) to TRBJ2-1; 8 bases fit TRBD2. The germline V gene encodes CDR1 LGHDT and CDR2 YNNKEL (reference sequence). This CDR3 is 16 amino acids long. J was trimmed by 7 bases and V by 4 bases; bases with no gene match: 12. In DNA form, the CDR3 reads TGTGCCAGCAGCCCACCCCGGCGGGGGGCACGTAATGAGCAGTTCTTC. Amino acid sequence: CASSPPRRGARNEQFF.

The V call is TRBV6-5, the J call TRBJ1-1, with D unresolved. Trimming left V 4 bases short and J 1 base short, with 10 bases between. Looked up from germline, CDR1 is MNHEY and CDR2 is SVGAGI. The CDR3 consists of 14 residues. This CDR3 reads CASSSPAGNTEAFF. The CDR3 region has the DNA TGTGCCAGCAGTTCCCCTGCAGGGAACACTGAAGCTTTCTTT.

The chain carries TRBV6-5 and TRBJ2-7; D might be TRBD1 (6 bases). The V end lost 6 bases, the J end lost 2 bases, and 11 bases lay between the germline ends. CDR1 MNHEY and CDR2 SVGAGI come from the germline V gene. The CDR3 extends over 13 amino acids. CDR3 residues: CASRNRVPYEQYF. CDR3 DNA sequence: TGTGCCAGCAGGAACAGGGTGCCCTACGAGCAGTACTTC.

This clone turned up a few times. The V call is TRBV27, the J call TRBJ2-3, with unresolved D. Germline V lookup: CDR1 MNHEY, CDR2 SMNVEV (reference sequence). The V and J ends lost 2 bases and 2 bases respectively, with 11 bases between them. The CDR3 has 15 amino acids. CDR3 nucleotides: TGTGCCAGCAGTTTAGATGCGACTTTCACAGATACGCAGTATTTT. Translated, it gives CASSLDATFTDTQYF.

J is TRBJ2-1 and V is TRBV9; weak D call: TRBD1 (5 bases). With 0 bases removed from V and 7 bases from J, the gap between germline ends came to 14 bases. Germline V gene lookup returns CDR1 SGDLS and CDR2 YYNGEE. The CDR3 extends over 15 amino acids. The CDR3 DNA is TGTGCCAGCAGCGTAGGAACAGGTAAAGGTAATGAGCAGTTCTTC. Its translation is CASSVGTGKGNEQFF.

The chain employs TRBV4-3 and TRBJ2-5; 7 bases line up with TRBD2. Germline loops: CDR1 LGHNA, CDR2 YSLEER. The CDR3 sequence is 15 residues long. The junction had 11 bases not matched to a gene; V was cut back by 0 bases and J by 10 bases. Here the CDR3 DNA reads TGCGCCAGCAGCCAAGAGGGGGGGGAGCCGATGGTCCAGTACTTC. This codes for CASSQEGGEPMVQYF.

This clone was observed a single time. The rearrangement links TRBV12-5 to TRBJ2-7, with TRBD2 identical over 9 bases. The CDR3 runs to 14 residues. CDR1 and CDR2 (germline): LGHNT, FRNRAP. V was pared by 6 bases and J by 7 bases, with 10 bases of the junction left unmatched. The CDR3 nucleotides are TGTGCTAGTGGCCCGGGACTAGCAGCGCGGGAGCAGTACTTC. Translation: CASGPGLAAREQYF.

This chain uses TRBV28 with TRBJ1-5; D is possibly TRBD1 (5 bases). V was trimmed by 3 bases and J by 1 base, leaving 7 bases between them. Germline loops: CDR1 MDHEN, CDR2 SYDVKM. The CDR3 covers 14 residues. CDR3 bases: TGTGCCAGCAGTTTCCAGGGCAGCAATCAGCCCCAGCATTTT. Protein: CASSFQGSNQPQHF.

V usage is TRBV5-4 and J usage is TRBJ1-6; D is uncertain. Per germline, CDR1 SGHNT and CDR2 YYREEE (reference sequence). V dropped 5 bases and J dropped 6 bases, with 15 bases sitting between them. This CDR3 has 15 amino acids. The CDR3 coding sequence is TGTGCCAGCAGTCGCCGGGGAATTCTTAATTCACCCCTCCACTTT. It is translated as CASSRRGILNSPLHF.

This clone was detected only once. This chain uses TRBV6-2 or TRBV6-3 with TRBJ1-2; 12 bases fit TRBD1. Looked up from germline, CDR1 is MNHEY and CDR2 is SVGEGT. The CDR3 runs 14 residues. The V segment lost 6 bases and the J segment 6 bases; nucleotides outside the gene matches: 5. The CDR3 loop is CASSRDRGQDGYTF. The DNA of the CDR3 is TGTGCCAGCAGCAGGGACAGGGGGCAGGATGGCTACACCTTC.

The rearrangement joins TRBV5-8 to TRBJ1-1; D uncertain. CDR3 length equals 17 residues. The germline CDR1 and CDR2 sequences are SGHTS and YDEGEE. The V and J ends lost 4 bases and 0 bases respectively, with 19 bases between them. CDR3 in amino acids: CASSRGVDFLMNTEAFF. The DNA for the CDR3 is TGTGCCAGCAGCCGCGGGGTAGACTTTCTAATGAACACTGAAGCTTTCTTT.

This rearrangement joins TRBV19 to TRBJ1-6; 9 positions agree with TRBD1. Germline CDR1 LNHDA, CDR2 SQIVND (reference sequence). V lost 4 bases and J lost 9; bases outside the gene matches: 7. The CDR3 extends over 15 amino acids. The CDR3 sequence: CASSTQQGAPSPLHF. CDR3 sequence (DNA): TGTGCCAGTAGTACTCAACAGGGGGCCCCTTCACCCCTCCACTTT.

This CDR3 reads CASSLVAGEKLFF. CDR3 nucleotide sequence: TGTGCCAGCAGCTTAGTGGCAGGTGAAAAACTGTTTTTT. The chain links TRBV7-9 to TRBJ1-4; no clear D gene. This CDR3 is built from 13 residues. V shed 1 base and J shed 7 bases, with 7 bases lying between them. CDR1 is SEHNR, CDR2 FQNEAQ, per germline (reference sequence).

V usage is TRBV4-1 and J usage is TRBJ1-3; 7 bases match TRBD1. The germline gives CDR1 MGHRA, CDR2 YSYEKL. CDR3 size: 15 residues. V shed 3 bases and J 2 bases; nucleotides not matched to a gene: 4. For the CDR3, the DNA is TGCGCCAGCAGCCAGATAGGGGGCACTGGAAACACCATATATTTT. Residues: CASSQIGGTGNTIYF.

V is TRBV7-9 and J is TRBJ1-4, with 10 bases that match TRBD1. Unmatched junction bases numbered 13, after V lost 5 bases and J lost 7 bases. Germline CDR1 is SEHNR and CDR2 is FQNEAQ (reference sequence). The CDR3 sequence is 17 residues long. The CDR3 DNA follows: TGTGCCAGCAGCGATCATCTTGGGGACAGGGGATTTGAAAAACTGTTTTTT. It is translated as CASSDHLGDRGFEKLFF.

This clone has only one observation. The V gene is TRBV2, the J gene TRBJ1-4; 8 positions agree with TRBD1. V lost 4 bases to trimming and J lost 5 bases; unmatched junction nucleotides: 0. The CDR3 length is 13 residues. CDR1 and CDR2 from the germline V gene are SNHLY and FYNNEI. The CDR3 coding sequence is TGTGCCAGCAGTGGACAGGGGAATGAAAAACTGTTTTTT. Protein product: CASSGQGNEKLFF. Drawing the rest from reference TRBV2 and TRBJ1-4, the complete variable domain is EPEVTQTPSHQVTQMGQEVILRCVPISNHLYFYWYRQILGQKVEFLVSFYNNEISEKSEIFDDQFSVERPDGSNFTLKIRSTKLEDSAMYFCASSGQGNEKLFFGSGTQLSVL.

This chain links TRBV2 with TRBJ2-7, with 7 nucleotides matching TRBD2. J gave up 1 base and V 7 bases, and 1 base lay outside the gene matches. The CDR3 has 12 residues. The germline V gene encodes CDR1 SNHLY and CDR2 FYNNEI. The CDR3 spells CASMGGSYEQYF. The CDR3 nucleotides read TGTGCCAGCATGGGGGGGTCCTACGAGCAGTACTTC.

This clone turned up a few times. The chain couples TRBV28 to TRBJ1-6, with 9 nucleotides matching TRBD1. The CDR3 has 16 residues. V gave up 7 bases and J gave up 5 bases; unmatched junction bases: 9. Germline CDR1 and CDR2: MDHEN and SYDVKM. As DNA, the CDR3 is TGTGCCAGCACCCTTCTCGGGACAGGGCATAATTCACCCCTCCACTTT. It codes for CASTLLGTGHNSPLHF.

V and J are TRBV24-1 and TRBJ2-5; possible D gene TRBD1, 5 bases. Germline CDR1 and CDR2: KGHDR and SFDVKD. Trimming shortened V by 6 bases and J by 1 base, and 8 bases separated the two germline ends. This CDR3 has 13 residues. CDR3 protein: CATSPQGQETQYF. CDR3 DNA sequence: TGTGCCACCAGTCCTCAGGGCCAAGAGACCCAGTACTTC.

The J gene is TRBJ2-1, the V gene TRBV2, with unresolved D. Germline loops: CDR1 SNHLY, CDR2 FYNNEI. The CDR3 extends over 13 amino acids. Trimming left V 2 bases short and J 5 bases short, with 7 bases between. CDR3 coding DNA: TGTGCCAGCAGTGAACTGGAGAACAATGAGCAGTTCTTC. Amino acid sequence: CASSELENNEQFF.

This chain uses TRBV23-1 with TRBJ2-5, with 7 positions matching TRBD2. TRBV23-1 is labeled an ORF, and its function is uncertain. J lost 2 bases, V lost 2 bases, and 8 bases had no gene match. The CDR3 spans 16 residues. CDR3 loop: CASSQGSGENQETQYF. The CDR3 DNA sequence: TGCGCCAGCAGTCAAGGCAGCGGGGAGAATCAAGAGACCCAGTACTTC.